This passage covers 27 T cell receptor beta chains from one sample sequenced in a study of blood T cell repertoires in COVID-19. Method: immunoSEQ multiplex PCR; TCRdb's copy keeps in-frame clones and lacks some. Of hundreds of thousands of clones listed, about 85% were seen once; the top ten hold under 3%. The sequencing input was PBMCs or T cells enriched from blood (not recorded which). The receptors were gathered from a woman aged 45-65 years who had recovered from COVID-19.

The chain uses TRBV30 and TRBJ2-2; D call uncertain. CDR1 and CDR2 from the germline V gene are GTSNPN and SVGIG (reference sequence). Between the trimmed V and J ends, which lost 1 base and 9 bases, there was a span of 12 bases. The CDR3 has 13 amino acids. CDR3 protein: CAWSEVRLWELFF. The CDR3 nucleotides are TGTGCCTGGAGTGAGGTGCGACTTTGGGAGCTGTTTTTT.

This clone was counted once. This rearrangement joins TRBV4-1 to TRBJ2-5; D is possibly TRBD1 (6 bases). The CDR3 runs to 15 residues. Germline values: CDR1 MGHRA, CDR2 YSYEKL. V was cut by 2 bases and J by 0 bases, with 10 bases left in between. The DNA for the CDR3 is TGCGCCAGCAGCCAAACAGGGTTGCACCAAGAGACCCAGTACTTC. Its protein is CASSQTGLHQETQYF.

This clone appeared once. This chain links TRBV30 with TRBJ1-1; a weak D match, TRBD1 (5 bases). V lost 1 base, J lost 5 bases, and 17 bases lay in between. From germline, CDR1 is GTSNPN and CDR2 SVGIG (reference sequence). This CDR3 has 15 residues. The CDR3 nucleotides are TGTGCCTGGAGTGCCTTATCAGGGAGGGTAACTGAAGCTTTCTTT. Protein product: CAWSALSGRVTEAFF. The entire variable domain, with the rest obtained from reference TRBV30 and TRBJ1-1, is as follows: SQTIHQWPATLVQPVGSPLSLECTVEGTSNPNLYWYRQAAGRGLQLLFYSVGIGQISSEVPQNLSASRPQDRQFILSSKKLLLSDSGFYLCAWSALSGRVTEAFFGQGTRLTVV.

The chain couples TRBV6-5 to TRBJ1-6, with 8 bases identical to TRBD1. V shed 7 bases, J shed 7 bases, and the junction held 9 bases outside the gene matches. The CDR3 sequence is 15 residues long. Germline V gene data show CDR1 as MNHEY and CDR2 as SVGAGI. The CDR3 DNA follows: TGTGCCAGCAACCCCGGGACAGGAATAAATTCACCCCTCCACTTT. Amino acid sequence: CASNPGTGINSPLHF.

The V gene is TRBV19, the J gene TRBJ1-6, with a weak D call TRBD1 (5 bases). The CDR3 runs 17 residues. V dropped 6 bases and J dropped 10 bases, with 25 bases sitting between them. From germline, CDR1 is LNHDA and CDR2 SQIVND (reference sequence). The chain's CDR3 is CASSTNQGMVYESPLHF. CDR3 in DNA: TGTGCCAGTAGCACGAATCAGGGTATGGTTTATGAATCACCCCTCCACTTT.

The chain joins TRBV19 to TRBJ1-4; D may be TRBD1 (6 bases). The CDR3 totals 15 residues. Trimming removed 5 bases from V and 6 bases from J, with 16 bases in between. Per the germline V gene, CDR1 is LNHDA and CDR2 is SQIVND (reference sequence). CDR3 DNA: TGTGCCAGTAGTTCAATGACAGGACTTGATGAAAAACTGTTTTTT. Translation gives CASSSMTGLDEKLFF.

The chain employs TRBV27 and TRBJ1-5; 9 bases fit TRBD1. This CDR3 comprises 15 residues. Germline CDR1 is MNHEY and CDR2 is SMNVEV (reference sequence). V dropped 7 bases and J dropped 1; count of bases not matched to a gene: 5. CDR3 nucleotide sequence: TGTGCCAGCACCAGACAGGGGGGAAGCAATCAGCCCCAGCATTTT. Translating it yields CASTRQGGSNQPQHF.

This clone was seen a few times. V gene TRBV27 combines with J gene TRBJ1-6; D is possibly TRBD1 (5 bases). The V gene lost 3 bases and the J gene lost 10 bases, with 16 bases spanning the gap. This CDR3 region has 15 residues. Germline CDR1 is MNHEY and CDR2 is SMNVEV (reference sequence). CDR3 DNA: TGTGCCAGCAGTTTTAGGACAAGGATGAGCTCACCCCTCCACTTT. Residues: CASSFRTRMSSPLHF.

This sequence joins TRBV7-9 and TRBJ2-3; D may be TRBD1 (6 bases). CDR3 length equals 15 residues. V dropped 3 bases and J dropped 0 bases, with 10 bases sitting between them. The germline gives CDR1 SEHNR, CDR2 FQNEAQ (reference sequence). CDR3 loop: CASSFTGQSTDTQYF. As DNA, the CDR3 is TGTGCCAGCAGCTTCACGGGACAAAGCACAGATACGCAGTATTTT.

The chain couples TRBV5-8 to TRBJ2-6; 7 positions match TRBD1. Unmatched junction bases numbered 5, after V lost 2 bases and J lost 0 bases. Germline V gives CDR1 SGHTS, CDR2 YDEGEE. This CDR3 is 17 amino acids long. CDR3 sequence reads: CASSFPGGISGANVLTF. As DNA, the CDR3 is TGTGCCAGCAGCTTTCCAGGGGGAATCTCTGGGGCCAACGTCCTGACTTTC.

The chain joins TRBV27 to TRBJ1-6; 8 nucleotides agree with TRBD1. Germline loops: CDR1 MNHEY, CDR2 SMNVEV (reference sequence). V was pared by 6 bases and J by 9 bases, with 7 bases of the junction left unmatched. The length of the CDR3 is 14 residues. CDR3: CASSLDRGLSPLHF. DNA for the CDR3: TGTGCCAGCAGCCTAGACAGGGGCCTTTCACCCCTCCACTTT.

The rearrangement uses TRBV2 and TRBJ1-1, with D unresolved. CDR3 length: 13 amino acids. Germline V gene sequence: CDR1 SNHLY, CDR2 FYNNEI. Trimming cost V 7 bases and J 0 bases, with 9 bases left between them. CDR3 in amino acids: CASTDQVNTEAFF. CDR3 nucleotide sequence: TGTGCCAGCACTGACCAGGTGAACACTGAAGCTTTCTTT.

The CDR3 here is CASSPPRGNSYEQYF. The CDR3 region has the DNA TGTGCCAGCAGTCCTCCCAGGGGAAACTCCTACGAGCAGTACTTC. The chain uses TRBV6-5 and TRBJ2-7; tentative D call: TRBD1 (6 bases). Germline values: CDR1 MNHEY, CDR2 SVGAGI. Trimming removed 5 bases from V and 0 bases from J, with 14 bases in between. This CDR3 comprises 15 residues.

Concerning this clone itself: One junction end does not reproduce the germline sequence, and a read error may be involved. The chain couples TRBV11-2 to TRBJ1-2; perhaps TRBD1 as D (6 bases). The CDR3 spans 13 residues. Germline V gene data show CDR1 as SGHAT and CDR2 as FQNNGV. The CDR3 nucleotides read TGTGCCAGCAGCATCGCAGGGGCCCCTCTGAAAAGCTTC. Its protein product is CASSIAGAPLKSF. Complete variable domain (other parts from reference TRBV11-2 and TRBJ1-2): EAGVAQSPRYKIIEKRQSVAFWCNPISGHATLYWYQQILGQGPKLLIQFQNNGVVDDSQLPKDRFSAERLKGVDSTLKIQPAKLEDSAVYLCASSIAGAPLKSFGSGTRLTVV.

The V and J genes are TRBV10-1 and TRBJ2-5; maybe TRBD2 (5 bases). Germline lookup yields CDR1 WNHNN and CDR2 SYGVQD (reference sequence). V was cut by 4 bases and J by 1 base, with 7 bases left in between. This CDR3 is 13 amino acids long. The CDR3 DNA reads TGCGCCAGCAGTGGAGGAGGCCAAGAGACCCAGTACTTC. Residues: CASSGGGQETQYF.

The rearrangement uses TRBV7-2 and TRBJ2-3, with D unresolved. The CDR3 is made up of 15 amino acids. The V and J ends lost 7 bases and 3 bases respectively, with 17 bases between them. CDR1 SGHTA and CDR2 FQGNSA come from the germline V gene. CDR3 region: CASTSQPSRTDTQYF. CDR3 nucleotide sequence: TGTGCCAGCACCTCCCAGCCCTCTAGGACAGATACGCAGTATTTT.

The gene calls are TRBV10-3 and TRBJ1-1; a possible D gene is TRBD1 (5 bases). Germline loops: CDR1 ENHRY, CDR2 SYGVKD. V shed 3 bases and J shed 7 bases, with 9 bases lying between them. This CDR3 is built from 12 residues. In DNA form, the CDR3 reads TGTGCCATCAGTGATAGGGGCTATGAAGCTTTCTTT. Its translation is CAISDRGYEAFF.

This chain uses TRBV7-9 with TRBJ1-1; no definite D call. The CDR3 length is 15 residues. V lost 5 bases to trimming and J lost 5 bases, with 18 bases between them. Germline V gene lookup returns CDR1 SEHNR and CDR2 FQNEAQ (reference sequence). The CDR3 DNA sequence: TGTGCCAGCAGCCCCGGGAGGGAGAGAGGGACTGAAGCTTTCTTT. Encoded protein: CASSPGRERGTEAFF.

The chain joins TRBV10-1 to TRBJ1-6, with a tentative D call TRBD1 (5 bases). With 4 bases removed from V and 7 bases from J, the gap between germline ends came to 11 bases. This CDR3 contains 14 residues. Germline CDR1 WNHNN, CDR2 SYGVQD (reference sequence). The CDR3 protein is CASSVGQRNSPLHF. In nucleotides, the CDR3 is TGCGCCAGCAGTGTCGGACAACGAAATTCACCCCTCCACTTT.

The chain carries TRBV6-5 and TRBJ1-5, with a tentative D call TRBD1 (5 bases). This CDR3 has 12 residues. V was clipped by 8 bases and J by 2 bases, with 7 bases between them. CDR1 is MNHEY, CDR2 SVGAGI, per germline. CDR3 protein: CASWGGNQPQHF. Written as DNA, the CDR3 is TGTGCCAGCTGGGGGGGCAATCAGCCCCAGCATTTT.

This clone was found a few times. The CDR3 loop reads CASSPKAGVNQPQHF. CDR3 nucleotides: TGTGCCAGCAGTCCCAAGGCAGGGGTCAATCAGCCCCAGCATTTT. The chain employs TRBV6-4 and TRBJ1-5; D might be TRBD1 (6 bases). This CDR3 is built from 15 residues. V was shortened by 5 bases and J by 3 bases, with 14 bases between the two germline ends. Germline V gives CDR1 MRHNA, CDR2 SNTAGT.

The chain uses TRBV12-5 and TRBJ1-1, with D perhaps TRBD1 (5 bases). Trimming took 6 bases from V and 8 from J, leaving 16 bases between them. The CDR3 length is 13 residues. Germline CDR1 and CDR2: LGHNT and FRNRAP. Here the CDR3 DNA reads TGTGCTAGTGGACGTACAGGTTTCTCCGAAGCTTTCTTT. Translation: CASGRTGFSEAFF. The entire variable domain, with the rest obtained from reference TRBV12-5 and TRBJ1-1, is as follows: DARVTQTPRHKVTEMGQEVTMRCQPILGHNTVFWYRQTMMQGLELLAYFRNRAPLDDSGMPKDRFSAEMPDATLATLKIQPSEPRDSAVYFCASGRTGFSEAFFGQGTRLTVV.

J is TRBJ2-1 and V is TRBV19; D unclear. V gave up 3 bases and J gave up 5 bases, with 5 bases separating them. Per germline, CDR1 LNHDA and CDR2 SQIVND (reference sequence). The CDR3 runs to 12 residues. CDR3 sequence: CASSIGHNEQFF. In DNA, the CDR3 is TGTGCCAGTAGTATTGGCCACAATGAGCAGTTCTTC.

The chain combines TRBV7-2 with TRBJ1-6, with D tentatively TRBD1 (6 bases). V lost 5 bases, J lost 8 bases, and 16 bases lay in between. Looked up from germline, CDR1 is SGHTA and CDR2 is FQGNSA. The CDR3 spans 15 residues. CDR3 in amino acids: CASSPWGQVHSPLHF. The CDR3 coding sequence is TGTGCCAGCAGCCCTTGGGGGCAGGTACATTCACCCCTCCACTTT.

The rearrangement uses TRBV6-5 and TRBJ2-7; 10 positions match TRBD1. Germline V gene data show CDR1 as MNHEY and CDR2 as SVGAGI. V lost 0 bases to trimming and J lost 5 bases; unmatched junction nucleotides: 7. CDR3 length: 16 amino acids. The CDR3 loop reads CASSYSAGTGVHEQYF. CDR3 sequence (DNA): TGTGCCAGCAGTTACTCAGCCGGGACAGGGGTCCACGAGCAGTACTTC.

This chain uses TRBV5-5 with TRBJ1-1, with TRBD1 matching 10 bases. This CDR3 has 19 residues. J was trimmed by 0 bases and V by 4 bases; bases with no gene match: 15. The germline gives CDR1 SGHKS, CDR2 YYEKEE (reference sequence). The CDR3 DNA reads as TGTGCCAGCAGCCCCCGGGACAGGGGATCCTATTTAATGAACACTGAAGCTTTCTTT. It codes for CASSPRDRGSYLMNTEAFF.

The chain couples TRBV3-1 (or the pseudogene TRBV3-2) to TRBJ1-5; D is perhaps TRBD1 (5 bases). The V end lost 2 bases, the J end lost 9 bases, and 14 bases lay between the germline ends. CDR3 size: 14 residues. Germline CDR1 is LGHDT and CDR2 is YNNKEL (reference sequence). In nucleotides, the CDR3 is TGTGCCAGCAGCCAATTAGGGGCGCTTCCGCCCCAGCATTTT. This codes for CASSQLGALPPQHF.